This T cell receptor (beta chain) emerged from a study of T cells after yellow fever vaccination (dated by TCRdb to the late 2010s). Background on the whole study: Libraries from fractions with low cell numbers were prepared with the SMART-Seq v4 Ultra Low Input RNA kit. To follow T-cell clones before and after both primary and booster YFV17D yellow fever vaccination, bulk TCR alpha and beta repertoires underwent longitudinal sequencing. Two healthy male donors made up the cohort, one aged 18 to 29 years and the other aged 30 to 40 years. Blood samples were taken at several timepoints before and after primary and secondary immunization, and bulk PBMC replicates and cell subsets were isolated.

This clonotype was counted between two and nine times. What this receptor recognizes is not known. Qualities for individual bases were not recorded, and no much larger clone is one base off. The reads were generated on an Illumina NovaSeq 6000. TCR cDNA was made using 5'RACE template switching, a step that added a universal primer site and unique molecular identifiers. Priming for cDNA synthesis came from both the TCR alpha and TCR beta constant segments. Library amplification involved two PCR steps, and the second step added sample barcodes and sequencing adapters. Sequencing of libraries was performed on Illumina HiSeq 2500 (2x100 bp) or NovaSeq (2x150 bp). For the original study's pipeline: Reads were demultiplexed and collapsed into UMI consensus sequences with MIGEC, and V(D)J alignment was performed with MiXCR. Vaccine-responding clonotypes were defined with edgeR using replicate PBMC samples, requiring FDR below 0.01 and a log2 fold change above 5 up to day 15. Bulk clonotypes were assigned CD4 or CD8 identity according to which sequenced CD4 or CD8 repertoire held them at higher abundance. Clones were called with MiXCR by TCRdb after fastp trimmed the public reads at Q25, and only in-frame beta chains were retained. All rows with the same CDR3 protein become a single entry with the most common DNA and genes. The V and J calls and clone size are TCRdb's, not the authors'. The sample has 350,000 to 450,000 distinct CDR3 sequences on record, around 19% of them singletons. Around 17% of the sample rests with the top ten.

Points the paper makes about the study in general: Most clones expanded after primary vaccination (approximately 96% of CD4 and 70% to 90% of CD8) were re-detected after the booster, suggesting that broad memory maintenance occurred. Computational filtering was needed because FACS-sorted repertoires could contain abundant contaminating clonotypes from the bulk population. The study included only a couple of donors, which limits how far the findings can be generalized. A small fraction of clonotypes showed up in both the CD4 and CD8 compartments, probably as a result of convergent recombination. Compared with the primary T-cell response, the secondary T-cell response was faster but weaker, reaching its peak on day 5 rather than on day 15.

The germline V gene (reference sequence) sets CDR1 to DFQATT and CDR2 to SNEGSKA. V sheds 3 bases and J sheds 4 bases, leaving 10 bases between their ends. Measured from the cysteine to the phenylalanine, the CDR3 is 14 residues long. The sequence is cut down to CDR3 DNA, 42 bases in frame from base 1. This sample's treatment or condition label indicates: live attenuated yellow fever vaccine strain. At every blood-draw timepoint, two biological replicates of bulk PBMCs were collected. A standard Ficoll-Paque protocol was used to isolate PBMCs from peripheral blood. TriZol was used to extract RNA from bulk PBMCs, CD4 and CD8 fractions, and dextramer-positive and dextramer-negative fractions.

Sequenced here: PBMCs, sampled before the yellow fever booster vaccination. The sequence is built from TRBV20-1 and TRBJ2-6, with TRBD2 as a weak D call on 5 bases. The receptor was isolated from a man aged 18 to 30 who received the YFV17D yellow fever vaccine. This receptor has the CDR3 CSARDSAGANVLTF. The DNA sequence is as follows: TGCAGTGCTAGGGACTCTGCCGGGGCCAACGTCCTGACTTTC.